The clone carrying this T cell receptor (beta chain) was seen repeatedly, ten times or more. Its antigen is not known. Out of about 9.6 ml of fresh peripheral blood, PBMCs were obtained. RNA transcripts were the template, and TCR beta CDR3 regions were amplified from them. HTBI primers primed a first-round RT-PCR, and a second-round multiplex PCR followed. TCRdb reprocessed the multiplex PCR reads with MiXCR, giving one entry per CDR3 protein. The data hold fewer than 650,000 distinct CDR3 sequences, with 22% observed a single time. This sample was included in a study of Graves' ophthalmopathy and Graves' hyperthyroidism. Study-wide background: Peripheral blood (taken before any treatment) was collected at initial diagnosis. Study observations and caveats: The study's model predicted ophthalmopathy progression at 70.59% sensitivity and about 72% specificity. Most thyroid-expanded clonotypes exceeding 0.001 frequency were also found in blood.

Germline CDR1 is MNHEY and CDR2 is SVGAGI. The CDR3 is 13 amino acids. V gave up 4 bases and J gave up 3 bases, with 10 bases separating them. The V call is TRBV6-5, the J call TRBJ2-7; D uncertain. The TCR sequence derives from a woman under 30 with stable Graves' hyperthyroidism. Some clones in this sample may be carry-over from other donors' samples. Sequencing input: peripheral blood. DNA for the CDR3: TGTGCCAGCAGTTTGTCCATACGCTACGAGCAGTACTTC. It is translated as CASSLSIRYEQYF.